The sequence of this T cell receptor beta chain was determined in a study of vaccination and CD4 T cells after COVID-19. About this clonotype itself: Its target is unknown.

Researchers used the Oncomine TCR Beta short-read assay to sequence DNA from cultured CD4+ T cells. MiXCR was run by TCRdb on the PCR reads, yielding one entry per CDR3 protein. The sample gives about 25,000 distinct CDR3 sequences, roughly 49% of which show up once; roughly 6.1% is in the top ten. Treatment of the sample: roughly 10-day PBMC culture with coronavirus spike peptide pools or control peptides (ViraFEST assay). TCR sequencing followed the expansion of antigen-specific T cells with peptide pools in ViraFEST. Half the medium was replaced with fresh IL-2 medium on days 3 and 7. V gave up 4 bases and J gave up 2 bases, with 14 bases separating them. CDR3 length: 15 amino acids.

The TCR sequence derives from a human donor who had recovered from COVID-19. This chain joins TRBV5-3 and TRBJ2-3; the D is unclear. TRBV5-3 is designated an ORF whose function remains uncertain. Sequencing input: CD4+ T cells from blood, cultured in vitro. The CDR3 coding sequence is TGTGCCAGAAGCCCCGGTCCTGCAGTCACAGATACGCAGTATTTT. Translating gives CARSPGPAVTDTQYF.